This T cell receptor beta chain was profiled in a study of T cells after yellow fever vaccination (dated by TCRdb to between 2019 and 2020). Broadly, across the study: The SMART-Seq v4 Ultra Low Input RNA kit was used to prepare libraries from fractions with low cell numbers. To follow T-cell clones before and after primary and booster YFV17D yellow fever vaccination, bulk TCR alpha and beta repertoires were sequenced over time. The cohort comprised two healthy male donors, one aged 18 to 30 and one aged 30 to 39 years. Bulk PBMC replicates and cell subsets were isolated from blood drawn at multiple timepoints before and after both primary and secondary immunization. General findings and caveats noted by the study authors: Because the study included only a couple of donors, the extent to which the findings can be generalized is limited. Compared with the primary T-cell response, the secondary T-cell response was faster but weaker, reaching its peak on day 5 rather than on day 15. A small share of clonotypes occurred in both CD4 and CD8 compartments, likely arising from convergent recombination. Computational filtering was needed because FACS-sorted repertoires could contain abundant contaminating clonotypes from the bulk population. After the booster, most of the clones that had expanded following primary vaccination were detected again (approximately 96% of CD4 and around 88% of CD8), which suggests that memory was broadly maintained.

In light of the paper, this sample's treatment or condition label describes: live attenuated yellow fever vaccine strain. PBMCs were isolated from peripheral blood using a standard Ficoll-Paque protocol. CD4 and CD8 T-cell fractions were isolated with Dynabeads CD4 and CD8 positive selection kits. TriZol was used to extract RNA from bulk PBMCs, CD4 and CD8 fractions, and dextramer-positive and dextramer-negative fractions. The germline V end is reduced by 5 bases and the J end by 1 base; junction bases left unmatched: 1. From the cysteine through the phenylalanine, the CDR3 covers 14 amino acids. The retained sequence is limited to the CDR3, 42 bases, with the frame set at the first base. The germline V gene provides CDR1 MNHEY and CDR2 SVGEGT. Many counts were recorded for this clonotype. Its antigen is unknown. Base qualities are not provided; no much larger clone lies one nucleotide away. TCR cDNA was synthesized by 5'RACE template switching, which introduced a universal primer site and unique molecular identifiers. Priming of cDNA synthesis was performed from both the TCR alpha and TCR beta constant segments. Libraries were amplified in two PCR steps, with sample barcodes and sequencing adapters added in the second step. Sequencing of the libraries was done on either Illumina HiSeq 2500 (2x100 bp) or NovaSeq (2x150 bp). The paper's data handling went like this. Demultiplexing of reads and collapsing into UMI consensus sequences were performed with MIGEC, and V(D)J alignment was carried out with MiXCR. Vaccine-responding clonotypes were defined with edgeR using replicate PBMC samples, requiring FDR below 0.01 and a log2 fold change above 5 up to day 15. Each bulk clonotype was labeled CD4 or CD8 based on which sequenced repertoire, CD4 or CD8, contained the clonotype at higher abundance. TCRdb reprocessing: public reads trimmed at Q25 with fastp, clones called with MiXCR, in-frame beta chains kept. Each CDR3 protein appears once, grouped with its most common genes and DNA. TCRdb, not the original authors, processed these V and J calls. The sample has some 160,000 distinct CDR3 sequences on record, almost 7% of them singletons. The ten largest make up under 3% of the sample.

The sequence links TRBV6-2 or TRBV6-3 to TRBJ2-1, with 8 bases in between that match TRBD1. This specimen consisted of CD4+ T cells sorted from PBMCs, obtained 5 to 6 days after the first yellow fever vaccination. This TCR was sampled from a man aged 18 to 30 who received the YFV17D yellow fever vaccine. The bases are TGTGCCAGCAGTGGGGACAGGTCCTACAATGAGCAGTTCTTC. This sequence encodes CASSGDRSYNEQFF.